This T cell receptor (beta chain) was captured in a study of T cell responses to AZD1222 COVID-19 vaccine (dated by TCRdb to about 2021). General notes on the study: AZD1222 recipients with second doses at about 4 weeks or about 12 weeks were pooled, because spike-specific TCR depth and breadth did not differ between schedules. TCR sequencing was performed for over 230 trial participants, of whom about 200 were given two doses of AZD1222 and some 25 were given two doses of MenACWY control vaccine. Trial participants were enrolled by age into 18-55, 56-69 and 70-plus year subgroups, with roughly 160, 29 and 62 TCR-sequenced participants respectively. General study outcomes and caveats: Reportedly, close to half of the unique spike-specific TCRs recognized epitopes lying outside the regions that are mutated in the B.1.351 and B.1.1.7 variants. The 56-69-year group was small, and its depth increase did not reach significance, likely because of low power. The whole spike protein was spanned by vaccine-associated CD4 TCRs, and dominant responses were seen in regions 160-218 and 743-854. Participants were mostly white British, with more females than males. The authors suggested clonal diversity may have been underestimated. Only six AZD1222 recipients were SARS-CoV-2 seropositive at baseline, limiting conclusions about previously exposed vaccinees. Because no samples from the day 14 peak response were available, repertoires could be characterized only after the peak T cell response. Spike-specific TCR breadth and depth rose significantly after two AZD1222 doses compared with day 0 and with MenACWY recipients.

The CDR3 has 14 amino acids, counting the end cysteine and phenylalanine. Only the CDR3 DNA is retained, 42 bases long and in frame from the first base. Trimming removed 5 bases from V and 1 base from J; the gene matches leave 2 bases unexplained. As encoded in the germline V gene, CDR1 is SGHVS while CDR2 is FQNEAQ. The time point label on this specimen signifies: baseline before first vaccination. The vaccinee samples were drawn from two UK trials, COV001 and COV002, one of which was a single-blind randomized controlled phase 2/3 trial testing AZD1222 (ChAdOx1 nCoV-19) in healthy adults. For TCRbeta chain sequencing, PBMC samples were collected from trial participants at day 0 and at day 28 after the second dose. About this clone itself: Which antigen it targets is not known. Per-base qualities were not stored, and no clone one base away is much larger.

The CDR3 regions of human TCRbeta chains were subjected to immunosequencing. Regarding the original processing steps: Repertoire TCRs were matched against a reference library of SARS-CoV-2-specific TCRs generated with the MIRA antigen-specificity platform. Breadth was defined as the fraction of unique TCRs that were SARS-CoV-2-associated. Depth was defined as the fraction of total T cells that were SARS-CoV-2-associated. Using the MIRA data, each spike-specific TCR was assigned both to the spike region to which the TCR was reactive and to a CD4 or CD8 class. Log10-transformed breadth and depth values were compared by one-way ANOVA with Sidak's multiple comparisons tests. In TCRdb, the immuneACCESS table is reduced to in-frame sequences with V and J assigned. These tables do not hold every clone; where another copy was compared, an unresolved V gene accounts for under half, and the others remain unexplained. V and J calls and clone size are given by that table; D and trimming were obtained from the DNA. This sample lists approximately 110,000 clones; around 88% were detected once. 4% to 6% of the sample is held by the ten biggest clonotypes.

The sequences come from peripheral blood, collected on day 0 of AZD1222 vaccination. The chain is encoded by TRBV7-8 joined to TRBJ1-1, and TRBD1 matches 9 of the central bases. This receptor was identified in an adult in good health. The CDR3 corresponds to CASSLTGGNTEAFF. The nucleotide sequence is TGTGCCAGCAGCCTGACAGGGGGGAACACTGAAGCTTTCTTT.